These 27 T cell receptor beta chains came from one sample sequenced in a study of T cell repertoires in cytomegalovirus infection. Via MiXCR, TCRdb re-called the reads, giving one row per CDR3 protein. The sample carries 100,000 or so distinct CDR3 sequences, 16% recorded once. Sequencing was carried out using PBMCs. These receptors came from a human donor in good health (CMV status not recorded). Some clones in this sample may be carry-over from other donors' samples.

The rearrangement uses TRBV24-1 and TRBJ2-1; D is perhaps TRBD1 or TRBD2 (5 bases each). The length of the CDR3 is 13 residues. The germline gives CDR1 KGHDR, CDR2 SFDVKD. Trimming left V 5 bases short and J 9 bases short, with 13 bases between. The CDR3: CATSATGLAEQFF. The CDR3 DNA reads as TGTGCCACCAGTGCCACAGGACTCGCTGAGCAGTTCTTC.

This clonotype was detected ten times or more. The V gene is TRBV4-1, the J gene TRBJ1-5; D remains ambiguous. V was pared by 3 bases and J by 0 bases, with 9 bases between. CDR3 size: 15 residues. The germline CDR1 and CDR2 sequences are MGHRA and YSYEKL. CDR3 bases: TGCGCCAGCAGCCAGAGAGGTCCTAGCAATCAGCCCCAGCATTTT. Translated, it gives CASSQRGPSNQPQHF.

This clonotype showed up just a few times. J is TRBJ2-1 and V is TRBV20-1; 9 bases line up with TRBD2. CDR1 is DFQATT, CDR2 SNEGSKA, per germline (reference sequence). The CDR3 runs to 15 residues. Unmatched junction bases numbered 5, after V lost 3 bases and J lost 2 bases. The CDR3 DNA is TGCAGTGCTAGGGCCGCGGGGGGGGCCTACAATGAGCAGTTCTTC. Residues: CSARAAGGAYNEQFF.

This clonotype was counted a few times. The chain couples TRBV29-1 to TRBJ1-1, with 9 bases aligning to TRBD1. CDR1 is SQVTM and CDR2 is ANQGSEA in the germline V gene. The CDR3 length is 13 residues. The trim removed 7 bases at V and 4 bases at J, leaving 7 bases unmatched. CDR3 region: CSAGQGIITEAFF. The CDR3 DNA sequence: TGCAGCGCCGGACAGGGGATAATCACTGAAGCTTTCTTT.

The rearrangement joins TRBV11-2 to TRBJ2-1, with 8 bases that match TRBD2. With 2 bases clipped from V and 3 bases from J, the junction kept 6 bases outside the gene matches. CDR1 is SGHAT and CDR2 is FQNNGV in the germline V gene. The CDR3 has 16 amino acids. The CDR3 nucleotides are TGTGCCAGCAGCTTATCGACGGGGGGGAACTACAATGAGCAGTTCTTC. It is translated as CASSLSTGGNYNEQFF.

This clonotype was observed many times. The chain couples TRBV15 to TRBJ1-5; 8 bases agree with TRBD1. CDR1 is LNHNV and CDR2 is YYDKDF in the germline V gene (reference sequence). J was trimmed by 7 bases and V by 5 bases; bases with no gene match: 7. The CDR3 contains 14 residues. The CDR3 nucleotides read TGTGCCACCAGCCAGGGACAGGACCACCAGCCCCAGCATTTT. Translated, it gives CATSQGQDHQPQHF.

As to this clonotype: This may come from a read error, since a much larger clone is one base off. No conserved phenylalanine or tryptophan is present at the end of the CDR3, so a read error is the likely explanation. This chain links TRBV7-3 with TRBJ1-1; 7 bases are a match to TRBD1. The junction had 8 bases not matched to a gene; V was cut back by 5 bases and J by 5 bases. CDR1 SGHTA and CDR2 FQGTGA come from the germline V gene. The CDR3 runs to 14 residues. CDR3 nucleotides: TGTGCCAGCAGCCAACAGGGGACGGGGACTGAAGCTTTCATT. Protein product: CASSQQGTGTEAFI.

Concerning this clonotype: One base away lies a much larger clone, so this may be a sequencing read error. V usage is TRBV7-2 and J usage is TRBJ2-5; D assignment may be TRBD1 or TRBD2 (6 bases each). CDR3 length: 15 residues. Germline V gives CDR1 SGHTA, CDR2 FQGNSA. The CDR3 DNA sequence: TGTGTCAGCAGCTTACAGGGCGGGGACCAAGAGACCCAGTACTTC. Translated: CVSSLQGGDQETQYF.

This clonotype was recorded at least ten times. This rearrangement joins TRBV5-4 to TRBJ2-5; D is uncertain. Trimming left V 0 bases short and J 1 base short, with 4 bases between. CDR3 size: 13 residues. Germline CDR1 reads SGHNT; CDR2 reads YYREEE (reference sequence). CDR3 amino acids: CASSLGTQETQYF. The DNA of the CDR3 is TGTGCCAGCAGCTTGGGGACCCAAGAGACCCAGTACTTC.

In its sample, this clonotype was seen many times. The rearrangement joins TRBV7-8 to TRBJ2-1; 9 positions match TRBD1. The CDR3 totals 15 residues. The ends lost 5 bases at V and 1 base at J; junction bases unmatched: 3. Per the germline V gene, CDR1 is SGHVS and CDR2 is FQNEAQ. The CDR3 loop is CASSAGTGSYNEQFF. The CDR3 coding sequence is TGTGCCAGCAGCGCCGGGACAGGGTCCTACAATGAGCAGTTCTTC.

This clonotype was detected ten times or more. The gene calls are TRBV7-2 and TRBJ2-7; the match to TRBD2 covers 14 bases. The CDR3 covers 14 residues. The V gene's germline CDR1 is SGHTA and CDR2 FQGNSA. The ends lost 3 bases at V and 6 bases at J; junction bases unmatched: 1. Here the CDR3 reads CASSFGLAGGEQYF. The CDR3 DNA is TGTGCCAGCAGCTTCGGACTAGCGGGGGGCGAGCAGTACTTC.

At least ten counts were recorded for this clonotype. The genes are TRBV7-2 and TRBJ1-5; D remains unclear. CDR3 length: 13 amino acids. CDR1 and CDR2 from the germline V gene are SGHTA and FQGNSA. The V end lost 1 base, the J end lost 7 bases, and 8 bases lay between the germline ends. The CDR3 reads CASSLVRGQPQHF. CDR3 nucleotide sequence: TGTGCCAGCAGCTTAGTGAGAGGACAGCCCCAGCATTTT.

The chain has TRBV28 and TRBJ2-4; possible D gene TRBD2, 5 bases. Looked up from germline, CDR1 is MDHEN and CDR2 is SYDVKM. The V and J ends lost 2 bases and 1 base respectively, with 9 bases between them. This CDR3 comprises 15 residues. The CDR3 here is CASSLGTGAKNIQYF. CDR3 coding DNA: TGTGCCAGCAGTTTAGGCACGGGGGCCAAAAACATTCAGTACTTC.

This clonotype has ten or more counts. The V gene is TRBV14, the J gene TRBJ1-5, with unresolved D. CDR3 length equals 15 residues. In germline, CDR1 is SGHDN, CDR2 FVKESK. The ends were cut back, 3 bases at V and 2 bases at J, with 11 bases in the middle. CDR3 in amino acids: CASSHFGEGNQPQHF. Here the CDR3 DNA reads TGTGCCAGCAGCCACTTCGGAGAGGGCAATCAGCCCCAGCATTTT.

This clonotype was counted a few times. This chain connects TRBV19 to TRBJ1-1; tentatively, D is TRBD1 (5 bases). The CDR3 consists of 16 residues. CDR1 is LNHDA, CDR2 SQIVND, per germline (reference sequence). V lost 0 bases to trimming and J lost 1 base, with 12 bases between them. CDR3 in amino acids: CASSIDQVGANTEAFF. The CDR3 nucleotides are TGTGCCAGTAGTATAGATCAGGTCGGGGCGAACACTGAAGCTTTCTTT.

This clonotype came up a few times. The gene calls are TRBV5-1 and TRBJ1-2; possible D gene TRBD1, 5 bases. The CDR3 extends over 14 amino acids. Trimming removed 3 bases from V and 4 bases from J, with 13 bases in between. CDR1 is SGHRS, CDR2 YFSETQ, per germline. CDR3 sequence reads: CASSSNGDGYGYTF. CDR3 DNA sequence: TGCGCCAGCAGCTCCAATGGGGACGGCTATGGCTACACCTTC.

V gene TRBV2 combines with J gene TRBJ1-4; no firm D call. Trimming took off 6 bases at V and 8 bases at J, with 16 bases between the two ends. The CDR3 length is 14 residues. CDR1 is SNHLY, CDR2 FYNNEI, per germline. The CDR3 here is CASSQRAAGEKLFF. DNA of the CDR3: TGTGCCAGCAGCCAACGGGCAGCTGGGGAAAAACTGTTTTTT. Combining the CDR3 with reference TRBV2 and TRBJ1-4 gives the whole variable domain EPEVTQTPSHQVTQMGQEVILRCVPISNHLYFYWYRQILGQKVEFLVSFYNNEISEKSEIFDDQFSVERPDGSNFTLKIRSTKLEDSAMYFCASSQRAAGEKLFFGSGTQLSVL.

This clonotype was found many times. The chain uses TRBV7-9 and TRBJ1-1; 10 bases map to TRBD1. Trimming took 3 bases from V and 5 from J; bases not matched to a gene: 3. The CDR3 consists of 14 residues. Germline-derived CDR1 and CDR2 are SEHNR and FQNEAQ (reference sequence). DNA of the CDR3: TGTGCCAGCAGCTTGACAGGGGGCGAGACTGAAGCTTTCTTT. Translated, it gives CASSLTGGETEAFF.

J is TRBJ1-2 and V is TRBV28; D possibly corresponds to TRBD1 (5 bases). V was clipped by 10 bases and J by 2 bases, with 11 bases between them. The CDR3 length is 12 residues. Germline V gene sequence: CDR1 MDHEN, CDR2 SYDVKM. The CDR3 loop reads CAIQTANYGYTF. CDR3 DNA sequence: TGTGCCATCCAGACAGCCAACTATGGCTACACCTTC.

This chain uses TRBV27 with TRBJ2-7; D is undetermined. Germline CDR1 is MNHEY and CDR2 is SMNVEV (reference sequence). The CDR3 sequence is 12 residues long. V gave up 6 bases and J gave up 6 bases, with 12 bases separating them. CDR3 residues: CASSRPESEQYF. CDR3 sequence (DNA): TGTGCCAGCAGCCGCCCCGAGAGCGAGCAGTACTTC.

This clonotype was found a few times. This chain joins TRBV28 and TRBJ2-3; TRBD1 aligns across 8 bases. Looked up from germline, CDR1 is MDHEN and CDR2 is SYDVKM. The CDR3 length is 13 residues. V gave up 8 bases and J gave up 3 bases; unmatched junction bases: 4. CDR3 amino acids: CASRDRLTDTQYF. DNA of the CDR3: TGTGCCAGCCGGGACAGGTTAACAGATACGCAGTATTTT.

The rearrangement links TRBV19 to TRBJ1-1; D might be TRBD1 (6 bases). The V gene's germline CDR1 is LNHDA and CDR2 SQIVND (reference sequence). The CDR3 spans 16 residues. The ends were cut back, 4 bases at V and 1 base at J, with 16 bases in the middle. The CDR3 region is CASSKQGISGNTEAFF. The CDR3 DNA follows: TGTGCCAGTAGTAAACAGGGAATTAGCGGGAACACTGAAGCTTTCTTT.

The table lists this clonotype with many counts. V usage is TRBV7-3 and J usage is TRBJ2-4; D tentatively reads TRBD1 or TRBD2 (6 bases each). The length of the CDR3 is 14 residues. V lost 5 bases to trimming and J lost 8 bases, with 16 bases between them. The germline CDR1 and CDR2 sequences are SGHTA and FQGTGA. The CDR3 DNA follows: TGTGCCAGCAGCAAGGGGGGCAGCCTGGACATTCAGTACTTC. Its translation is CASSKGGSLDIQYF.

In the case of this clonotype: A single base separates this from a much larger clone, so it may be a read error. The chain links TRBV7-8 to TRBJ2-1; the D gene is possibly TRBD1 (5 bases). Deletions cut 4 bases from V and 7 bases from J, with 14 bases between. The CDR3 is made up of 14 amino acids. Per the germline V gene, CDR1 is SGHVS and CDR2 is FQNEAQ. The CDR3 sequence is CASSSWTRQNEQFF. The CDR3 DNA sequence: TGTGCCAGCAGCTCCTGGACAAGGCAGAATGAGCAGTTCTTC. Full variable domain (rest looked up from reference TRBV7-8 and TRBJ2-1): GAGVSQSPRYKVAKRGQDVALRCDPISGHVSLFWYQQALGQGPEFLTYFQNEAQLDKSGLPSDRFFAERPEGSVSTLKIQRTQQEDSAVYLCASSSWTRQNEQFFGPGTRLTVL.

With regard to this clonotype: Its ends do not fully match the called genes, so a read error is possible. The CDR3 region has the DNA TGTGCCAGCAGTTTATCGCAGGTTAACAATGAGCATTTCTTC. It translates to CASSLSQVNNEHFF. J is TRBJ2-1 and V is TRBV27; D remains ambiguous. CDR3 length: 14 amino acids. Looked up from germline, CDR1 is MNHEY and CDR2 is SMNVEV (reference sequence).

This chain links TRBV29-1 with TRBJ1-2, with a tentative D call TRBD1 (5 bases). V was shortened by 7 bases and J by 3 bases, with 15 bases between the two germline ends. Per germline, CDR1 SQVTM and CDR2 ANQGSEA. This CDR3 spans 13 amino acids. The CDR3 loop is CSAVRPGDYGYTF. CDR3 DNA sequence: TGCAGCGCCGTTCGGCCGGGGGACTATGGCTACACCTTC.

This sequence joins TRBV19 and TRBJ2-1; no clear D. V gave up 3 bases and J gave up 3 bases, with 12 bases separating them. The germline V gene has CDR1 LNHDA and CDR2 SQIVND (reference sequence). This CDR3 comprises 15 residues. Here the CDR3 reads CASSINTYFYNEQFF. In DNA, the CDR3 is TGTGCCAGTAGTATTAATACATATTTCTACAATGAGCAGTTCTTC.